This T cell receptor (beta chain) was observed in a study of blood T cells in healthy people across ages. Study observations and caveats: More naive CD4+ cells and higher diversity were found in long-lived than in aged donors.

This CDR3 has 14 amino acids. Germline CDR1 SGHTA, CDR2 FQGNSA. Trimming cost V 4 bases and J 7 bases; bases outside gene matches: 6. This clonotype came up a few times. What it binds is unknown. Then a second PCR, running roughly 7 to 11 cycles, was carried out with a sample-barcoded 5' primer and a J-beta primer mix. MiXCR was run by TCRdb on the 5' RACE reads, yielding one entry per CDR3 protein. The sample holds about 730,000 distinct CDR3 sequences; around 40% are singletons and the top ten take 20% to 25%. Sequenced input: blood. The chain couples TRBV7-2 to TRBJ1-2; TRBD1 aligns across 10 bases. The source of this sequence is a woman aged 55 to 70 in good health. The CDR3 region has the DNA TGTGCCAGCAGCTCGGGACAGGGGATCGGTGGCTACACCTTC. Translation: CASSSGQGIGGYTF.